A selection of T cell receptor beta chains follows, all from one sample in a study of blood T cell repertoires in COVID-19. TCRdb's table, derived via immunoSEQ multiplex PCR, lists solely in-frame clones and lacks some. The repertoire consists of some 150,000 clones, with more than 75% occurring once and the leading ten covering roughly 4.2%. The sample comprised peripheral blood. The source is a man aged 55 to 69 with acute or convalescent COVID-19. CDR3s include the opening cysteine and the closing phenylalanine or tryptophan. Fields, in order: J gene, V gene, clone size, D gene, CDR3 protein, CDR3 DNA. D genes are given only for firm matches. Not all rows give a size; the values are once, few, many and, for expanded clones, a class.

TRBJ2-3 TRBV25-1 NA NA CASSISGFTDTQYF TGTGCCAGCAGTATTAGCGGATTCACAGATACGCAGTATTTT
TRBJ2-3 TRBV10-2 few NA CASKSGTTDTQYF TGCGCCAGCAAGTCGGGAACCACAGATACGCAGTATTTT
TRBJ2-5 TRBV7-9 NA TRBD2 CASIVCSGGLETQYF TGTGCCAGCATCGTGTGTTCGGGGGGGCTGGAGACCCAGTACTTC
TRBJ2-2 TRBV9 NA NA CASSAQGPGELFF TGTGCCAGCAGCGCCCAGGGGCCCGGGGAGCTGTTTTTT
TRBJ2-7 TRBV28 NA NA CASSLGGLGYEQYF TGTGCCAGCAGTTTGGGGGGGCTAGGCTACGAGCAGTACTTC
TRBJ2-1 TRBV29-1 NA NA CSVEDSSIGLNEQFF TGCAGCGTTGAAGATAGCTCAATCGGGTTGAATGAGCAGTTCTTC
TRBJ2-3 TRBV6-6 NA TRBD2 CASSSRLAGSTDTQYF TGTGCCAGCAGTTCACGACTAGCGGGGAGCACAGATACGCAGTATTTT
TRBJ2-1 TRBV9 NA NA CASSPGGSRAEQFF TGTGCCAGCAGCCCAGGGGGGAGTAGGGCTGAGCAGTTCTTC
TRBJ2-3 TRBV24-1 NA NA CATSDLHPKGIADTQYF TGTGCCACCAGTGATTTGCACCCCAAGGGGATTGCAGATACGCAGTATTTT
TRBJ2-1 TRBV28 NA NA CASSYSRHEQFF TGTGCCAGCAGCTATAGCCGCCATGAGCAGTTCTTC
TRBJ2-2 TRBV10-1 few NA CASSAGSTGELFF TGCGCCAGCAGTGCCGGGAGTACCGGGGAGCTGTTTTTT
TRBJ1-5 TRBV28 NA NA CASSFSPYGVPNQPQHF TGTGCCAGCAGTTTTTCCCCGTACGGAGTTCCCAATCAGCCCCAGCATTTT
TRBJ2-7 TRBV7-9 NA NA CASSLQGSEQYF TGTGCCAGCAGCTTACAGGGCTCCGAGCAGTACTTC
TRBJ2-1 TRBV9 NA NA CASSPGLFVALDEQFF TGTGCCAGCAGCCCAGGCTTGTTTGTCGCTCTGGATGAGCAGTTCTTC
TRBJ1-5 TRBV11-2 NA NA CASSLEGAGQPQHF TGTGCCAGCAGCTTAGAGGGGGCTGGGCAGCCCCAGCATTTT
TRBJ2-7 TRBV3-1/TRBV3-2 once NA CASSQGPSSYEQYF TGTGCCAGCAGCCAAGGACCTTCTAGCTACGAGCAGTACTTC
TRBJ2-2 TRBV27 few NA CASRVLAANTGELFF TGTGCCAGCAGAGTCCTAGCTGCTAACACCGGGGAGCTGTTTTTT
TRBJ2-5 TRBV11-2 NA NA CASSSLGGTQYF TGTGCCAGCAGCTCCCTCGGGGGGACCCAGTACTTC
TRBJ2-4 TRBV6-1 NA NA CASSDGQGRGDIQYF TGTGCCAGCAGTGATGGTCAGGGGAGGGGGGACATTCAGTACTTC
TRBJ2-2 TRBV5-1 NA TRBD1 CASSFTGAYTGELFF TGCGCCAGCAGCTTCACAGGGGCGTACACCGGGGAGCTGTTTTTT
TRBJ2-5 TRBV5-1 few NA CASSLTGPETQYF TGCGCCAGCAGCTTGACAGGTCCCGAGACCCAGTACTTC
TRBJ2-7 TRBV7-9 NA NA CASSLTGNYEQYF TGTGCCAGCAGCCTGACCGGGAACTACGAGCAGTACTTC
TRBJ2-2 TRBV7-9 few NA CAYYWSRNTGELFF TGTGCCTATTACTGGAGTAGAAACACCGGGGAGCTGTTTTTT
TRBJ2-1 TRBV15 NA TRBD1 CATSLDRDADEQFF TGTGCCACCAGCCTGGACAGGGATGCAGATGAGCAGTTCTTC
TRBJ2-3 TRBV4-1 NA TRBD2 CASSQVGLAGGEGTDTQYF TGCGCCAGCAGCCAAGTTGGGCTAGCGGGAGGGGAAGGCACAGATACGCAGTATTTT
TRBJ1-2 TRBV5-1 many TRBD1 CATRTDRERGYTF TGCGCCACGCGCACCGACAGGGAACGTGGCTACACCTTC
TRBJ1-6 TRBV5-4 few TRBD1 CASSLRTGGGRSPLHF TGTGCCAGCAGCTTAAGGACAGGGGGGGGTAGGTCACCCCTCCACTTT
TRBJ2-7 TRBV5-1 NA NA CASRVVGGRRSGEQYF TGCGCCAGCAGAGTAGTAGGGGGACGGAGGTCCGGGGAGCAGTACTTC
TRBJ2-7 TRBV5-6 few NA CASSLGGGVLLYEQYF TGTGCCAGCAGCTTGGGGGGCGGCGTGCTCCTCTACGAGCAGTACTTC
TRBJ2-1 TRBV5-4 NA TRBD1 CASSTGTGLYNEQFF TGTGCCAGCAGTACCGGGACAGGCCTCTACAATGAGCAGTTCTTC
TRBJ2-5 TRBV19 once NA CASSIIHQETQYF TGTGCCAGTAGTATTATTCACCAAGAGACCCAGTACTTC
TRBJ1-2 TRBV9 NA NA CASSVMSAGYTF TGTGCCAGCAGCGTAATGTCCGCGGGCTACACCTTC
TRBJ1-4 TRBV7-8 NA NA CASSFQGSNEKLFF TGTGCCAGCAGCTTCCAGGGGTCTAATGAAAAACTGTTTTTT
TRBJ1-2 TRBV6-5 NA NA CASSERGYGYTF TGTGCCAGCAGCGAGCGGGGCTATGGCTACACCTTC
TRBJ1-1 TRBV5-6 NA NA CASSFLQHTEAFF TGTGCCAGCAGCTTTTTACAGCACACTGAAGCTTTCTTT
TRBJ1-2 TRBV25-1 NA TRBD1 CASSGQGALSYGYTF TGTGCCAGCAGTGGGCAGGGGGCGTTAAGCTATGGCTACACCTTC